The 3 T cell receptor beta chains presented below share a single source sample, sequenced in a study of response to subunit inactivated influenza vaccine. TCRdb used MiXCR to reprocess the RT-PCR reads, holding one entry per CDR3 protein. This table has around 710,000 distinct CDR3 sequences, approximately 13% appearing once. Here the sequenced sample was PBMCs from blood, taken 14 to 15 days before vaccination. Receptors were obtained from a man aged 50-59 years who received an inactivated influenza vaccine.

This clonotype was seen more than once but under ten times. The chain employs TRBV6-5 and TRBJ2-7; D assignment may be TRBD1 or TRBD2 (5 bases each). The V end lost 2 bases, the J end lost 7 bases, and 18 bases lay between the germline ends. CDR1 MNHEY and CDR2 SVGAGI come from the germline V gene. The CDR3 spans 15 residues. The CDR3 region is CASSYPRGGPGEQYF. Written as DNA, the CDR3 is TGTGCCAGCAGTTACCCCCGGGGCGGCCCAGGGGAGCAGTACTTC.

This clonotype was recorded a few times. CDR3 nucleotide sequence: TGTGCCAGCAGTACAGGGGGAGGAGAGCAGTACTTC. Protein sequence: CASSTGGGEQYF. The chain is built from TRBV6-6 and TRBJ2-7; 8 bases map to TRBD1. CDR3 length equals 12 residues. Germline loops: CDR1 MNHNY, CDR2 SVGAGI (reference sequence). Trimming removed 5 bases from V and 7 bases from J; junction bases left unmatched: 4.

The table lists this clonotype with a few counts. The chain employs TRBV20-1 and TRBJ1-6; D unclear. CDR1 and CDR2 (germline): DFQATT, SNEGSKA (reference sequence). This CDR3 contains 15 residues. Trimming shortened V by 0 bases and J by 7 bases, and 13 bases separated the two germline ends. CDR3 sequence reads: CSAREHGGSNSPLHF. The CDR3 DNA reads TGCAGTGCTAGAGAACACGGCGGGTCCAATTCACCCCTCCACTTT.